The clone carrying this TCR beta chain was observed once. Per the authors' pipeline: Scientists estimated how many nucleated cells there were by amplifying reference gene primers. Assay: immunoSEQ multiplex PCR; the TCRdb copy retains only in-frame clones and omits some. V and J calls and clone size follow that table, whereas D and trimming were derived from the DNA. The sample has roughly 100,000 clones, 79% seen once; the top ten hold roughly 18%. The sample originates from a study of blood T cell repertoires in COVID-19. Per germline, CDR1 SNHLY and CDR2 FYNNEI. This CDR3 has 13 residues. V shed 7 bases and J shed 6 bases, with 14 bases lying between them.

The chain combines TRBV2 with TRBJ2-3, with TRBD2 as a possible D gene (6 bases). This receptor was identified in an elderly woman with active or convalescent COVID-19. Sequencing was carried out using peripheral blood. In DNA form, the CDR3 reads TGTGCCAGCAAAGAGGACCGGGGGGATACGCAGTATTTT. It is translated as CASKEDRGDTQYF.